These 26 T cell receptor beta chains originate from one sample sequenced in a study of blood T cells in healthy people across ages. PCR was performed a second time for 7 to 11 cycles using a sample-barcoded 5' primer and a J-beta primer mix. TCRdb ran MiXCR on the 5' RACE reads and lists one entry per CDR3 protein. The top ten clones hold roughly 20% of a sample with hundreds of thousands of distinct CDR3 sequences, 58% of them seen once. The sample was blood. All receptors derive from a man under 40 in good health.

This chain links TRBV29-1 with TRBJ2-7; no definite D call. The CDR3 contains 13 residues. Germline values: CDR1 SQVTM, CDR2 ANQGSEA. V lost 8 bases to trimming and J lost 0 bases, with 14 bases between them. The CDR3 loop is CSYKIRSSYEQYF. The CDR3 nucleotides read TGCAGCTATAAAATCCGGAGCTCCTACGAGCAGTACTTC.

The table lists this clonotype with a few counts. The CDR3 nucleotides read TGCAGTGCTGGTCATTCTCTCCTAGCGGGAGTAAATACGCAGTATTTT. It is translated as CSAGHSLLAGVNTQYF. The chain combines TRBV20-1 with TRBJ2-3; 10 nucleotides line up with TRBD2. CDR3 length equals 16 residues. Germline V gene sequence: CDR1 DFQATT, CDR2 SNEGSKA (reference sequence). V shed 5 bases and J 7 bases; nucleotides not matched to a gene: 15.

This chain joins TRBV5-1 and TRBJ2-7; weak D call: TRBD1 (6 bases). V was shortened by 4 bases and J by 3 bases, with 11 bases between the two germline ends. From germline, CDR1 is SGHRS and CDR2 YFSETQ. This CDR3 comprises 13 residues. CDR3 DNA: TGCGCCAGCAGCCCGGACAGTTTCTACGAGCAGTACTTC. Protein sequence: CASSPDSFYEQYF.

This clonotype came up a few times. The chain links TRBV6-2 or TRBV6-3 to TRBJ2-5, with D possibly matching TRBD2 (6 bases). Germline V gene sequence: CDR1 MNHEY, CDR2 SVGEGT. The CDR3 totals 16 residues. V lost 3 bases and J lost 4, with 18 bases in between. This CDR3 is CASSYLNKQRAETQYF. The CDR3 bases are TGTGCCAGCAGTTATCTTAACAAGCAGCGGGCAGAGACCCAGTACTTC.

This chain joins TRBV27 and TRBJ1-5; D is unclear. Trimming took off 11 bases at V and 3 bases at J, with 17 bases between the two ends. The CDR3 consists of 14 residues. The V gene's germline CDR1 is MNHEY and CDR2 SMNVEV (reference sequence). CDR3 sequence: CARTGWAANQPQHF. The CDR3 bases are TGTGCCCGCACTGGATGGGCAGCCAATCAGCCCCAGCATTTT.

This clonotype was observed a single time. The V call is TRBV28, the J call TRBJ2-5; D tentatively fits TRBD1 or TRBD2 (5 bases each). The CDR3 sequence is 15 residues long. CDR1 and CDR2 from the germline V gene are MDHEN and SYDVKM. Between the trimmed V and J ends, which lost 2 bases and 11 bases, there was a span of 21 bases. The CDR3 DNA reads TGTGCCAGCAGTTTACCGGGCTTAACTATGGGGGAGCAGTACTTC. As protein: CASSLPGLTMGEQYF.

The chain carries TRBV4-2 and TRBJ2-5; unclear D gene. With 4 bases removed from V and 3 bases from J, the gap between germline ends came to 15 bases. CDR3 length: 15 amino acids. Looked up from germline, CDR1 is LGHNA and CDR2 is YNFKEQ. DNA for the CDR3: TGTGCCAGCAGCCCGACCGCCGGAGAGAAAGAGACCCAGTACTTC. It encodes CASSPTAGEKETQYF.

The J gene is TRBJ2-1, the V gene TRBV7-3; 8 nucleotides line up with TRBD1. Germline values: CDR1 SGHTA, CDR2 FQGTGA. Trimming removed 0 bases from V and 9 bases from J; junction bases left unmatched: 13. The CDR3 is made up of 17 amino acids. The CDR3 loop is CASSLTLQGAGAGEQFF. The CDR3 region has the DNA TGTGCCAGCAGCTTAACCCTTCAGGGGGCTGGCGCTGGTGAGCAGTTCTTC.

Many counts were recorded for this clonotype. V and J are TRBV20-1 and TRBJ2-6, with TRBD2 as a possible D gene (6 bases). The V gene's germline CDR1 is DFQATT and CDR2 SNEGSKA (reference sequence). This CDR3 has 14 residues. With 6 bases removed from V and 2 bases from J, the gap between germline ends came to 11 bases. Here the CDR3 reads CSAELATGANVLTF. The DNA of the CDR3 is TGCAGTGCGGAGCTAGCGACTGGGGCCAACGTCCTGACTTTC.

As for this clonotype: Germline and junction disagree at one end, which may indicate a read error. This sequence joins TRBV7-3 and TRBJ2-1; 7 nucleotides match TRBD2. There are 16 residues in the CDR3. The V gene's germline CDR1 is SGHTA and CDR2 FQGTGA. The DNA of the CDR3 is TGTCCCAGCTCCCGGGACTATCGACTCGCCTACAATGAGCAGTTCTTC. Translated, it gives CPSSRDYRLAYNEQFF.

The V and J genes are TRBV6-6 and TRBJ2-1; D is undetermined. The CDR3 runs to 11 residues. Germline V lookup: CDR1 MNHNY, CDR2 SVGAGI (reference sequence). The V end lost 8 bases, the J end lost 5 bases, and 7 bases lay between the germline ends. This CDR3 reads CASAFHNEQFF. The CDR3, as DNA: TGTGCCAGCGCCTTCCACAATGAGCAGTTCTTC.

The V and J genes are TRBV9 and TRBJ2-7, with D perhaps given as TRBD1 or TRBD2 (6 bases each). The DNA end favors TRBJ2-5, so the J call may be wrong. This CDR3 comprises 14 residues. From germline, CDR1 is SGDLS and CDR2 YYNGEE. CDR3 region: CASSVGGRDETQYF. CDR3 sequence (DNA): TGTGCCAGCAGCGTAGGGGGGCGGGATGAGACCCAGTACTTC.

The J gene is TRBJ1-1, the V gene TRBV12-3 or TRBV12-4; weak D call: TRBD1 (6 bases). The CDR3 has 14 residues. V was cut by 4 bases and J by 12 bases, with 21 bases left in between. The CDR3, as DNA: TGTGCCAGCAGTTCAGAAGACAGGCCGAGGGGAACTTTCTTT. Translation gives CASSSEDRPRGTFF.

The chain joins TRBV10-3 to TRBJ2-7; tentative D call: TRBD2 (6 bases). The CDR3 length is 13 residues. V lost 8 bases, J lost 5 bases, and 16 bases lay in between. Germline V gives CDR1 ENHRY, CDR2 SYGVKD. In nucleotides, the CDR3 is TGTGCCATCGGTATTGCGGGATCGGACGAGCAGTACTTC. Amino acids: CAIGIAGSDEQYF.

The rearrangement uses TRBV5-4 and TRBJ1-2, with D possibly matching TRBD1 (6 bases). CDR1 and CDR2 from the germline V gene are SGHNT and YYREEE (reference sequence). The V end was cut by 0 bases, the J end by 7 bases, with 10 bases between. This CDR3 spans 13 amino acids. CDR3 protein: CASSLDREAGYTF. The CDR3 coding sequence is TGTGCCAGCAGCTTGGACAGGGAGGCTGGCTACACCTTC.

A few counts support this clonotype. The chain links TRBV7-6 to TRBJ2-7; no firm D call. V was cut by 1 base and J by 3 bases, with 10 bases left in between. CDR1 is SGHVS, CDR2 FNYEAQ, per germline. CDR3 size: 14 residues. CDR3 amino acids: CASSLGNRDYEQYF. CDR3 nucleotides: TGTGCCAGCAGCTTAGGTAACAGAGACTACGAGCAGTACTTC.

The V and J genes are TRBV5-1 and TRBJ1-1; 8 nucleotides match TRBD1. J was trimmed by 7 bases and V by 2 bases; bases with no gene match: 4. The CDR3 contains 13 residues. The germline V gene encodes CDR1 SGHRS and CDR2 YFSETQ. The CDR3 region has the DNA TGCGCCAGCAGCTTTACAGGGGGGGGTGAAGCTTTCTTT. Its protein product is CASSFTGGGEAFF.

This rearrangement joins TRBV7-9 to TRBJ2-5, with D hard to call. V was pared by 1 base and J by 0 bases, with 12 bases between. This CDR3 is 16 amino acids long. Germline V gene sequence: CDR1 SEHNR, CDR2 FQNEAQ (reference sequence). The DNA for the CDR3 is TGTGCCAGCAGCTTAGGGCACCGACCTTACCAAGAGACCCAGTACTTC. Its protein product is CASSLGHRPYQETQYF.

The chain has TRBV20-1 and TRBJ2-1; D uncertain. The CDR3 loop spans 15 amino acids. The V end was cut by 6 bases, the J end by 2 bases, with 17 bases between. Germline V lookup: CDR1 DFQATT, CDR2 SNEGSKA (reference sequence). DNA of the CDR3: TGCAGTGCACCGCTCTCCGGAAGGACCTACAATGAGCAGTTCTTC. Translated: CSAPLSGRTYNEQFF.

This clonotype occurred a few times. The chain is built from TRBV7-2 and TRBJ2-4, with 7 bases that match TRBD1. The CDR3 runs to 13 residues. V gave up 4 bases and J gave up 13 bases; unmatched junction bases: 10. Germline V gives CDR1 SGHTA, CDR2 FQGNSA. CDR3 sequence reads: CASSSEQGTEQYF. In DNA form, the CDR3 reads TGTGCCAGCAGCTCCGAACAGGGGACGGAGCAGTACTTC. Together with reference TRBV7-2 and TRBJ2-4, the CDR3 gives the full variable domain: GAGVSQSPSNKVTEKGKDVELRCDPISGHTALYWYRQSLGQGLEFLIYFQGNSAPDKSGLPSDRFSAERTGGSVSTLTIQRTQQEDSAVYLCASSSEQGTEQYFGAGTRLSVL.

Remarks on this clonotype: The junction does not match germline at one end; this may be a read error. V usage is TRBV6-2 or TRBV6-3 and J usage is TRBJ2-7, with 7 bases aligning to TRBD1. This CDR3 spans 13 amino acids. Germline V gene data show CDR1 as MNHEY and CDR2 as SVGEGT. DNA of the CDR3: TGTGCCAGCAGTTACTCGGAACTGGGACAGCTAGCCTTC. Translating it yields CASSYSELGQLAF.

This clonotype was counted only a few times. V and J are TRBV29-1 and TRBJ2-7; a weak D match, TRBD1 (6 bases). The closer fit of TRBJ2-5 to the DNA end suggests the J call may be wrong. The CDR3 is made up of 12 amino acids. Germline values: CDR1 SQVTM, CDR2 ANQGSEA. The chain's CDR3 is CSAFVGAGTQYF. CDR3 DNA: TGCAGCGCTTTTGTGGGGGCGGGGACCCAGTACTTC.

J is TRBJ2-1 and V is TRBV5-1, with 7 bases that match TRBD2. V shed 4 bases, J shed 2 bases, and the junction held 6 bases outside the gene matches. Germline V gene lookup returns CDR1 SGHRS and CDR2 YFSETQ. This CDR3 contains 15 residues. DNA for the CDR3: TGCGCCAGCAGCATCACTAGCGCCGCCTACAATGAGCAGTTCTTC. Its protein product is CASSITSAAYNEQFF. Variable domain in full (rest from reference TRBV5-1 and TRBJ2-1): KAGVTQTPRYLIKTRGQQVTLSCSPISGHRSVSWYQQTPGQGLQFLFEYFSETQRNKGNFPGRFSGRQFSNSRSEMNVSTLELGDSALYLCASSITSAAYNEQFFGPGTRLTVL.

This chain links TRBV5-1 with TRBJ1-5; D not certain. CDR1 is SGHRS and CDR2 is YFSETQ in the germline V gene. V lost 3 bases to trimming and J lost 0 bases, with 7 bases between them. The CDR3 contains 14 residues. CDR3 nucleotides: TGCGCCAGCAGCTACGACGGTAGCAATCAGCCCCAGCATTTT. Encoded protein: CASSYDGSNQPQHF.

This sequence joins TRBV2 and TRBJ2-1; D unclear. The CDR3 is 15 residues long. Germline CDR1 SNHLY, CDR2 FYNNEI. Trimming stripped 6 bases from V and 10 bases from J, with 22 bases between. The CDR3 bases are TGTGCCAGCAGGGAGAGGCCTGGGTTCCGGAACGAGCAGTTCTTC. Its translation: CASRERPGFRNEQFF.

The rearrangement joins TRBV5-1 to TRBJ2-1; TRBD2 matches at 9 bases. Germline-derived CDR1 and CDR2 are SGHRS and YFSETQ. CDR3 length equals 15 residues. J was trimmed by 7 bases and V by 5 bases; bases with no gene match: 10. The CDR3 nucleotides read TGCGCCAGCAGTGAGCTAGCGGGGTCTGGGAATGAGCAGTTCTTC. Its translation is CASSELAGSGNEQFF. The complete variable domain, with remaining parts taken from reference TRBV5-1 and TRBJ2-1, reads KAGVTQTPRYLIKTRGQQVTLSCSPISGHRSVSWYQQTPGQGLQFLFEYFSETQRNKGNFPGRFSGRQFSNSRSEMNVSTLELGDSALYLCASSELAGSGNEQFFGPGTRLTVL.